This TCR beta chain was recovered during a study of somatic mutations in cytotoxic T cells in rheumatoid arthritis. The CDR3 runs 13 residues. The trim removed 3 bases at V and 5 bases at J, leaving 2 bases unmatched. Germline CDR1 and CDR2: KGHSH and LQKENI. This clone is medium-sized by share. Under the authors' procedure: Concordance between patient CD8+ clones exceeding 1% and published virus-specific TCRB sequences was infrequent. Data came from immunoSEQ multiplex PCR; TCRdb stores just in-frame clones and leaves some out. V, J and clone size derive from that table, while D and trimming were established from the DNA sequence. The sample shows around 2,200 clones, roughly three quarters of them seen only once.

The source of this sequence is a man aged 65-85 years with rheumatoid arthritis. This sequence joins TRBV18 and TRBJ1-1, with 8 bases lining up with TRBD1. Material: CD8+ T cells sorted from blood, obtained at a follow-up visit. The CDR3 DNA reads as TGTGCCAGCTCACCTGACAGGGGTACTGAAGCTTTCTTT. Protein sequence: CASSPDRGTEAFF.